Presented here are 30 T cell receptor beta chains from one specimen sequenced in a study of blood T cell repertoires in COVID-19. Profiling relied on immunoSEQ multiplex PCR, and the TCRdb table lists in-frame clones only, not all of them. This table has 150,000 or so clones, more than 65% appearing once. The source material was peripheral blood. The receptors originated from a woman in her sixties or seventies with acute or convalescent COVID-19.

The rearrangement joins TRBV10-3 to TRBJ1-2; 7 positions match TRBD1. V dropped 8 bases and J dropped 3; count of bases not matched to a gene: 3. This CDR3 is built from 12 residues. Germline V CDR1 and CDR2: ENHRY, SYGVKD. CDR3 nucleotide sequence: TGTGCCATCCCCACAGGGGACTATGGCTACACCTTC. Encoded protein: CAIPTGDYGYTF.

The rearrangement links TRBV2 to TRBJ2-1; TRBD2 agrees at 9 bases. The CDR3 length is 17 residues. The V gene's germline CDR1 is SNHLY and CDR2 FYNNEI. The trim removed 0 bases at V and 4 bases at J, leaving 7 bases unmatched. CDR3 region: CASSEASPGLAYNEQFF. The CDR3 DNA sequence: TGTGCCAGCAGTGAAGCCTCTCCGGGACTAGCATACAATGAGCAGTTCTTC. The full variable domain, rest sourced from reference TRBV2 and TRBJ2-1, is EPEVTQTPSHQVTQMGQEVILRCVPISNHLYFYWYRQILGQKVEFLVSFYNNEISEKSEIFDDQFSVERPDGSNFTLKIRSTKLEDSAMYFCASSEASPGLAYNEQFFGPGTRLTVL.

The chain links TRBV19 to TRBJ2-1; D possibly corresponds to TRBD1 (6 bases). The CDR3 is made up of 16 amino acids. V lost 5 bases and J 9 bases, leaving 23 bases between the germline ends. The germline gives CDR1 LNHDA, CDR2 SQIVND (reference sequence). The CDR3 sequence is CASSVPTGSRSSEQFF. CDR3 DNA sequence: TGTGCCAGTAGTGTGCCAACAGGGTCAAGATCGAGTGAGCAGTTCTTC.

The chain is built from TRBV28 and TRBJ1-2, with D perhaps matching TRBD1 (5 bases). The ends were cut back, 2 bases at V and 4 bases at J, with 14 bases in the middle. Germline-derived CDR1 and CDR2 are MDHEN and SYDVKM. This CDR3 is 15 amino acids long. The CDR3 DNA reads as TGTGCCAGCAGTTTAAGGGGCAGGTTCGCCTATGGCTACACCTTC. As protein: CASSLRGRFAYGYTF.

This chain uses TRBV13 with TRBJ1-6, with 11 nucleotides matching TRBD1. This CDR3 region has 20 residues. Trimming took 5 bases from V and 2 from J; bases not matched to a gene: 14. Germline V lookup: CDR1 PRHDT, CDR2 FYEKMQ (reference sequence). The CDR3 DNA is TGTGCCAGCAGCAACCGTCAGGGACAGGGGGGGGCGGCCTATAATTCACCCCTCCACTTT. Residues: CASSNRQGQGGAAYNSPLHF.

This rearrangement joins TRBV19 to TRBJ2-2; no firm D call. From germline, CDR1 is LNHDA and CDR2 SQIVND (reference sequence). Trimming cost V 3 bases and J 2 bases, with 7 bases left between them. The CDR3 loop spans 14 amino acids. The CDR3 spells CASSIRANTGELFF. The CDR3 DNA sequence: TGTGCCAGTAGTATTAGAGCTAACACCGGGGAGCTGTTTTTT.

The CDR3 spells CATTSDNEQFF. The CDR3 region has the DNA TGTGCCACCACGTCTGACAATGAGCAGTTCTTC. J is TRBJ2-1 and V is TRBV24-1, with D unclear. Between the trimmed V and J ends, which lost 8 bases and 5 bases, there was a span of 6 bases. The germline V gene has CDR1 KGHDR and CDR2 SFDVKD. This CDR3 contains 11 residues.

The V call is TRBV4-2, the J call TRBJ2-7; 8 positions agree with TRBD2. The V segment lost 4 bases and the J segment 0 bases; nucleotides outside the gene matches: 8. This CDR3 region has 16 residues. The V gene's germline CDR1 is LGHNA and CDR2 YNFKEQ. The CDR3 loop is CASSPGGGRSSYEQYF. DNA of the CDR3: TGTGCCAGCAGCCCCGGAGGCGGGAGGAGCTCCTACGAGCAGTACTTC.

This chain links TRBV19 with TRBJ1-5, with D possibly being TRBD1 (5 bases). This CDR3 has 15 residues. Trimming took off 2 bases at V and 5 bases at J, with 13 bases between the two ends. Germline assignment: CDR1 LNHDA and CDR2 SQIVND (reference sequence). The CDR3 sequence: CASSIFWRGDQPQHF. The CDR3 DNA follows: TGTGCCAGTAGTATATTCTGGAGGGGAGATCAGCCCCAGCATTTT.

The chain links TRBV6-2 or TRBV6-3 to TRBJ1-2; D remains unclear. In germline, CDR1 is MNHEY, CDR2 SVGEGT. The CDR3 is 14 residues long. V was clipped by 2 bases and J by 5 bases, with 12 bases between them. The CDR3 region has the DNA TGTGCCAGCAGTTACCCGCCAGTTTCTTATGGCTACACCTTC. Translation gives CASSYPPVSYGYTF.

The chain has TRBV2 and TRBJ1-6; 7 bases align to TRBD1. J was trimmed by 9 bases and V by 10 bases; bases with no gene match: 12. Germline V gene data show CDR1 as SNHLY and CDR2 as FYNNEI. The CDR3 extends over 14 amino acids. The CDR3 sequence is CATVTGRSSSPLHF. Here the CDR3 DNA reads TGTGCCACTGTGACAGGGAGGAGTTCTTCACCCCTCCACTTT.

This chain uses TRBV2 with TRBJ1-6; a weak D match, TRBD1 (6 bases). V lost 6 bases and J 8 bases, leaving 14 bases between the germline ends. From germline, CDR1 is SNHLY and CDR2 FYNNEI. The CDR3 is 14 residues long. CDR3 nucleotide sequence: TGTGCCAGCAGACAGGGTCCAGTCGATTCACCCCTCCACTTT. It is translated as CASRQGPVDSPLHF.

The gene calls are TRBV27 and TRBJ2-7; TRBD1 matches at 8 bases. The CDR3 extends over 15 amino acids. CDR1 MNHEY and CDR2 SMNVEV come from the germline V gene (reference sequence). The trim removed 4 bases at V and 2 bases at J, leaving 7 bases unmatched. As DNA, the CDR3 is TGTGCCAGCAGTTCCCGGACAGGGAGGACCTACGAGCAGTACTTC. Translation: CASSSRTGRTYEQYF.

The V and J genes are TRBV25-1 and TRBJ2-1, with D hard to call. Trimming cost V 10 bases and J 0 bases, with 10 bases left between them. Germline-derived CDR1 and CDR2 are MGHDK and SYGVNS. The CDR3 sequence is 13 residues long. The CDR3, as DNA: TGTGCCACGGTCCTAAGCTCCTACAATGAGCAGTTCTTC. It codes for CATVLSSYNEQFF.

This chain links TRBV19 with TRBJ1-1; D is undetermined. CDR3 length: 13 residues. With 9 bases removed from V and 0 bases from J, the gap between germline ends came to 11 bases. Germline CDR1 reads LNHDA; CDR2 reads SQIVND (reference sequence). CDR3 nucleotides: TGTGCCAGCATCAGAGACATGAACACTGAAGCTTTCTTT. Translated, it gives CASIRDMNTEAFF. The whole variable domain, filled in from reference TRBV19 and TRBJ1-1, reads DGGITQSPKYLFRKEGQNVTLSCEQNLNHDAMYWYRQDPGQGLRLIYYSQIVNDFQKGDIAEGYSVSREKKESFPLTVTSAQKNPTAFYLCASIRDMNTEAFFGQGTRLTVV.

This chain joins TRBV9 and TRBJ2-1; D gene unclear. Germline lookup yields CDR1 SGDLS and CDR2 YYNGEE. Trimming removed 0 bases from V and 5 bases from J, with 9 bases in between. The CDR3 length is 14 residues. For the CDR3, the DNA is TGTGCCAGCAGCGTAGCGGGTACGGACAATGAGCAGTTCTTC. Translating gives CASSVAGTDNEQFF.

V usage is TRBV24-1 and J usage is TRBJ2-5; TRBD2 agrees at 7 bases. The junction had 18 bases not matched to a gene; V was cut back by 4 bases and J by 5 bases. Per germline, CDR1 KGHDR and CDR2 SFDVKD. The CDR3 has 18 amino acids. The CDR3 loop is CATSDPQGGPLESETQYF. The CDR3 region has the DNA TGTGCCACCAGTGACCCCCAGGGAGGGCCTCTCGAATCGGAGACCCAGTACTTC.

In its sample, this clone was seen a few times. The CDR3 DNA is TGCGCCAGCAGCTTCTCCATCTACACAGATACGCAGTATTTT. Translation gives CASSFSIYTDTQYF. The chain has TRBV5-1 and TRBJ2-3; no clear D gene. The CDR3 contains 14 residues. V was pared by 2 bases and J by 2 bases, with 9 bases between. The V gene's germline CDR1 is SGHRS and CDR2 YFSETQ.

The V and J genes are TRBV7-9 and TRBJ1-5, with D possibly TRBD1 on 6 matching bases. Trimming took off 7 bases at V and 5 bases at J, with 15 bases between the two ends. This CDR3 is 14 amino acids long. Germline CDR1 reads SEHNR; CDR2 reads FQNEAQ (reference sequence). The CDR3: CASTLGGEDQPQHF. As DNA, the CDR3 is TGTGCCAGCACCCTAGGGGGAGAAGATCAGCCCCAGCATTTT.

The CDR3 spells CASSPSGRRNTEAFF. The CDR3 DNA sequence: TGTGCCAGCAGCCCAAGCGGCAGGCGGAACACTGAAGCTTTCTTT. The chain links TRBV9 to TRBJ1-1; D gene unclear. This CDR3 comprises 15 residues. Per germline, CDR1 SGDLS and CDR2 YYNGEE. V was trimmed by 4 bases and J by 1 base, leaving 14 bases between them.

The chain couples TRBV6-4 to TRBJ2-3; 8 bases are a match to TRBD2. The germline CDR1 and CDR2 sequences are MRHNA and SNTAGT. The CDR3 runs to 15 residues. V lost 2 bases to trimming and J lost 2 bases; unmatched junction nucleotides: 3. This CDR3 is CASSDLGGVTDTQYF. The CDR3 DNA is TGTGCCAGCAGTGACCTCGGGGGGGTCACAGATACGCAGTATTTT.

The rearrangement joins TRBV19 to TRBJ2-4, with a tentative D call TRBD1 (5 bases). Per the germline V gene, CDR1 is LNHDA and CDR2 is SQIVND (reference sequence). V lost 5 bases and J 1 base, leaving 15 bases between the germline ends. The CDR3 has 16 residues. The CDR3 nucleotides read TGTGCCAGTAGTGGACACCGGACCGGGGCCAAAAACATTCAGTACTTC. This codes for CASSGHRTGAKNIQYF.

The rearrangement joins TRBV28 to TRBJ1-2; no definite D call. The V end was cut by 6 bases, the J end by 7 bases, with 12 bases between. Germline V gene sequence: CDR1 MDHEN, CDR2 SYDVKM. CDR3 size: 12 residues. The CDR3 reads CASRTGWVGYTF. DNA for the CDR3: TGTGCCAGCAGGACGGGGTGGGTTGGCTACACCTTC.

DNA for the CDR3: TGCGCCAGCAGCCAAGATTGGGGACAGGGGAACTATGGCTACACCTTC. Translation: CASSQDWGQGNYGYTF. V and J are TRBV4-3 and TRBJ1-2, with 10 bases matching TRBD1. V dropped 0 bases and J dropped 2; count of bases not matched to a gene: 3. This CDR3 has 16 residues. Germline V gives CDR1 LGHNA, CDR2 YSLEER.

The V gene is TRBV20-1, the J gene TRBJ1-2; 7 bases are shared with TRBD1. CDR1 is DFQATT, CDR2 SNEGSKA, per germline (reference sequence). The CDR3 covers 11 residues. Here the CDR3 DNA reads TGCATCGCCTCAGGGGGCTATGGCTACACCTTC. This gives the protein CIASGGYGYTF.

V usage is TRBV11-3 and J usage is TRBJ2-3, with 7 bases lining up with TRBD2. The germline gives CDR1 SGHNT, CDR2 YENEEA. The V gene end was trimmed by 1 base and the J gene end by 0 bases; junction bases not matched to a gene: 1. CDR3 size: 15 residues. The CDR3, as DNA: TGTGCCAGCAGCTTAGCGGGAGGTAGCACAGATACGCAGTATTTT. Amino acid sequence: CASSLAGGSTDTQYF.

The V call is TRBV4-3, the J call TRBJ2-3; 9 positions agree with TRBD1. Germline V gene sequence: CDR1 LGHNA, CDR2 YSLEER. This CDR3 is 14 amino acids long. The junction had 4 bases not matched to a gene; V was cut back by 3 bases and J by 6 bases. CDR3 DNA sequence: TGCGCCAGCAGCCAGGGACAGGGCTGGGATACGCAGTATTTT. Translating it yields CASSQGQGWDTQYF.

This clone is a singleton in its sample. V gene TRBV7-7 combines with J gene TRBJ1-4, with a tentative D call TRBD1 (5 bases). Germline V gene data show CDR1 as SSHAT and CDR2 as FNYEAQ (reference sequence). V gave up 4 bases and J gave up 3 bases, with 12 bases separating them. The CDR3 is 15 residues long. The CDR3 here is CASSSSGGANEKLFF. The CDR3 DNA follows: TGTGCCAGCAGCTCCTCCGGGGGGGCTAATGAAAAACTGTTTTTT. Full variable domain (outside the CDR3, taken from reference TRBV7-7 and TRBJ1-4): GAGVSQSPRYKVTKRGQDVTLRCDPISSHATLYWYQQALGQGPEFLTYFNYEAQPDKSGLPSDRFSAERPEGSISTLTIQRTEQRDSAMYRCASSSSGGANEKLFFGSGTQLSVL.

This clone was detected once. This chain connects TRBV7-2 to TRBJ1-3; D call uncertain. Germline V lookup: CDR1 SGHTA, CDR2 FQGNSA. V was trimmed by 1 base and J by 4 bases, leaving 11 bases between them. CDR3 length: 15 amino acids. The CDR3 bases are TGTGCCAGCAGCTTAGTAGAGGGTGGCGGAAACACCATATATTTT. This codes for CASSLVEGGGNTIYF.

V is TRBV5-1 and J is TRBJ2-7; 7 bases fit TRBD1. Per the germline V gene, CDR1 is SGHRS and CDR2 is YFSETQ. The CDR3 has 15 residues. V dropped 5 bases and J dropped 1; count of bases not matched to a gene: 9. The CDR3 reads CASRSVRDRSYEQYF. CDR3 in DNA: TGCGCCAGCAGGTCTGTACGGGACAGATCCTACGAGCAGTACTTC. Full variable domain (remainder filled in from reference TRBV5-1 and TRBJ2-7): KAGVTQTPRYLIKTRGQQVTLSCSPISGHRSVSWYQQTPGQGLQFLFEYFSETQRNKGNFPGRFSGRQFSNSRSEMNVSTLELGDSALYLCASRSVRDRSYEQYFGPGTRLTVT.